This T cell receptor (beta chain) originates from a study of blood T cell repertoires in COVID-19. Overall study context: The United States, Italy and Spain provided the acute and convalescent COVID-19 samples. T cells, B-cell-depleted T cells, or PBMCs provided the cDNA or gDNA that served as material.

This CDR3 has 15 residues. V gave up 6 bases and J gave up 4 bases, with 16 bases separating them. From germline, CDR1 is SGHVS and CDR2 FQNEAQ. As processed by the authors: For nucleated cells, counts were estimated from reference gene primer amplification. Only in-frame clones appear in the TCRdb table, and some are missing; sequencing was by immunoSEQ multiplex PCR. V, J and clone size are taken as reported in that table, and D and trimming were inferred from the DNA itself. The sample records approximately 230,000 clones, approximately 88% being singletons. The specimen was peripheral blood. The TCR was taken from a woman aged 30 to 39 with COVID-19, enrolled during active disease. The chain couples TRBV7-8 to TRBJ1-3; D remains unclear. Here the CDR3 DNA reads TGTGCCAGCAGTCCCGCCGGGTATTCAGGAAACACCATATATTTT. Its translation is CASSPAGYSGNTIYF.